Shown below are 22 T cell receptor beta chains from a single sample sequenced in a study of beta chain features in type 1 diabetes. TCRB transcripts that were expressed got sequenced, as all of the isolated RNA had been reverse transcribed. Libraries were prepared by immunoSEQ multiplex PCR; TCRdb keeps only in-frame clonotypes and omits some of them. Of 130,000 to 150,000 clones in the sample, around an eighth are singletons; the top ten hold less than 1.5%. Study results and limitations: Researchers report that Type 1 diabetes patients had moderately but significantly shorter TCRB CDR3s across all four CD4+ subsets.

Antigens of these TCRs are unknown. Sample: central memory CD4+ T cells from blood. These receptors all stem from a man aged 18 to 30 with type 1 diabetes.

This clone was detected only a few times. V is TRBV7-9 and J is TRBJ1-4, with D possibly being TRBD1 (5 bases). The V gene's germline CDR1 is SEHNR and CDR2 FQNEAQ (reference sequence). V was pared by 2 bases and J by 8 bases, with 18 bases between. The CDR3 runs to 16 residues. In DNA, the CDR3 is TGTGCCAGCAGCTTATTATTTGGGGGAGGAGGCGAAAAACTGTTTTTT. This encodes CASSLLFGGGGEKLFF. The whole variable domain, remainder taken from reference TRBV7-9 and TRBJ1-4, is DTGVSQNPRHKITKRGQNVTFRCDPISEHNRLYWYRQTLGQGPEFLTYFQNEAQLEKSRLLSDRFSAERPKGSFSTLEIQRTEQGDSAMYLCASSLLFGGGGEKLFFGSGTQLSVL.

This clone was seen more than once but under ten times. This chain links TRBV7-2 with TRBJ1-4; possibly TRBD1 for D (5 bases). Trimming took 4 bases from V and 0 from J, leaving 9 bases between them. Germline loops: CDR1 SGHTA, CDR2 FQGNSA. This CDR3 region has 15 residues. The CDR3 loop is CASSSQTATNEKLFF. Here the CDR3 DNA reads TGTGCCAGCAGCTCTCAGACAGCAACTAATGAAAAACTGTTTTTT.

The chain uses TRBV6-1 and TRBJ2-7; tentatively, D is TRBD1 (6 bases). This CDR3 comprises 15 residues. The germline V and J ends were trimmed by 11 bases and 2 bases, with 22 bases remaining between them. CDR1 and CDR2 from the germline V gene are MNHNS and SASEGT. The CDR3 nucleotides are TGTGCCGGATCACCTACGTGGGACACAGCCTACGAGCAGTACTTC. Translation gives CAGSPTWDTAYEQYF.

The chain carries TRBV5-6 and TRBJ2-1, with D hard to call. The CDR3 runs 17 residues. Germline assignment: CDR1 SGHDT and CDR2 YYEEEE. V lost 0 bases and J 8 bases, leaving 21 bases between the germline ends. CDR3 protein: CASSLGASLKKADEQFF. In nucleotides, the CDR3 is TGTGCCAGCAGCTTGGGGGCCTCCCTAAAGAAAGCCGATGAGCAGTTCTTC.

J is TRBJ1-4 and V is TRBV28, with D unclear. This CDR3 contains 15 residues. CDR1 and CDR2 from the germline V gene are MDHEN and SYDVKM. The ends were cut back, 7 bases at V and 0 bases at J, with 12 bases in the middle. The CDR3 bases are TGTGCCAGCATGAGCCCTCAGTCAACTAATGAAAAACTGTTTTTT. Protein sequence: CASMSPQSTNEKLFF.

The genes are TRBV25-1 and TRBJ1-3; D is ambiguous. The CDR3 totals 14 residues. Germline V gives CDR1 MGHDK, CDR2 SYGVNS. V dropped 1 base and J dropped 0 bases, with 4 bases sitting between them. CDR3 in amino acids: CASSEWGSGNTIYF. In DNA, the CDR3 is TGTGCCAGCAGTGAATGGGGCTCTGGAAACACCATATATTTT.

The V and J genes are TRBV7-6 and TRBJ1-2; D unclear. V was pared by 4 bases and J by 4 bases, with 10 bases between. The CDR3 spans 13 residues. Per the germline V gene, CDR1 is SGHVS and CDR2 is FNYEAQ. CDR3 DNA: TGTGCCAGCAGCTATTCGGGTGGCTATGGCTACACCTTC. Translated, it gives CASSYSGGYGYTF.

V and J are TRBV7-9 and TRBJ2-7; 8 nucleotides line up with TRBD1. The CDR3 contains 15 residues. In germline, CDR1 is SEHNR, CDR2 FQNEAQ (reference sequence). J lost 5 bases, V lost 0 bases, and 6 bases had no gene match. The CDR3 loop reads CASSLATGQADEQYF. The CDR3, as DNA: TGTGCCAGCAGCTTAGCGACGGGACAGGCCGACGAGCAGTACTTC.

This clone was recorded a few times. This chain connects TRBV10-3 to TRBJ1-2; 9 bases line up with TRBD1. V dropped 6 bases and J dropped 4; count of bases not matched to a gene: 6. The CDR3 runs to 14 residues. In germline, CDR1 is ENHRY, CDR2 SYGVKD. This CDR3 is CAIRFTGGLYGYTF. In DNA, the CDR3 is TGTGCCATCAGGTTCACAGGGGGCCTCTATGGCTACACCTTC.

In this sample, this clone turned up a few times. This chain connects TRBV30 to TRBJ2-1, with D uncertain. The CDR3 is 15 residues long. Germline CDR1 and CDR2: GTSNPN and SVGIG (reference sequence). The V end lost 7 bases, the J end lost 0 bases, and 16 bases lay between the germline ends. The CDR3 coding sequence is TGTGCCTCCTACGCTGGGTCGAGCTCCTACAATGAGCAGTTCTTC. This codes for CASYAGSSSYNEQFF.

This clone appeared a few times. Written as DNA, the CDR3 is TGCGCCAGCAGGGGGACGACAGATACGCAGTATTTT. The encoded protein is CASRGTTDTQYF. The J gene is TRBJ2-3, the V gene TRBV10-1; D is tentatively TRBD1 or TRBD2 (5 bases each). V was shortened by 6 bases and J by 3 bases, with 7 bases between the two germline ends. CDR3 length: 12 amino acids. Germline-derived CDR1 and CDR2 are WNHNN and SYGVQD (reference sequence).

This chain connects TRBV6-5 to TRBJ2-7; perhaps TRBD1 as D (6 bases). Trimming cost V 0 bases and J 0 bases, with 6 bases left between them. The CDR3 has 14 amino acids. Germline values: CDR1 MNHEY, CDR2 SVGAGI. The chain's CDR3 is CASSYSDSSYEQYF. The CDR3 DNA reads TGTGCCAGCAGTTACTCGGACAGCTCCTACGAGCAGTACTTC.

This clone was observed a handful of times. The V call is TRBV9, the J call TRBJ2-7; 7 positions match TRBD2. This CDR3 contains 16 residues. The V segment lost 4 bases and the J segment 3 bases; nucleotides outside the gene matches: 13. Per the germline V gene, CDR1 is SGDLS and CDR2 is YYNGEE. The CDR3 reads CASSPRGGAGIYEQYF. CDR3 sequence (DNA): TGTGCCAGCAGCCCCCGGGGAGGGGCGGGCATCTACGAGCAGTACTTC.

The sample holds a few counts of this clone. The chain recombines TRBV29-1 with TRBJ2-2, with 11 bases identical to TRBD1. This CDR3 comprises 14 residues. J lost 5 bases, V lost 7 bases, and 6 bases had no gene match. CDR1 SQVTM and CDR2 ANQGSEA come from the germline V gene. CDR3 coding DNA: TGCAGCGGCCGGACAGGGGGCGCAACCGGGGAGCTGTTTTTT. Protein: CSGRTGGATGELFF.

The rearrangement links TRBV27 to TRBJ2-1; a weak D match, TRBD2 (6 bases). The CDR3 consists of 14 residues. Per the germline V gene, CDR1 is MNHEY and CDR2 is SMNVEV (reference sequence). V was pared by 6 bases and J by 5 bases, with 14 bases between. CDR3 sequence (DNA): TGTGCCAGCAGCCGCGGGGAGTGGAACAATGAGCAGTTCTTC. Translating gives CASSRGEWNNEQFF.

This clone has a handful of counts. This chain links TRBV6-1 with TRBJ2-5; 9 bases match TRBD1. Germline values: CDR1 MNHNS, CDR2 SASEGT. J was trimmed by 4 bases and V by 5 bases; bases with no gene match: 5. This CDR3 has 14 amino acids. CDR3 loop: CASSKTGGGETQYF. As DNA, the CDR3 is TGTGCCAGCAGTAAAACAGGGGGCGGAGAGACCCAGTACTTC.

CDR3 coding DNA: TGTGCCAGCAGCCCTTGGGGGGCAGTCTCAGAGCGGGTGGCCAACGTCCTGACTTTC. This codes for CASSPWGAVSERVANVLTF. This chain links TRBV27 with TRBJ2-6; D tentatively fits TRBD1 or TRBD2 (6 bases each). The CDR3 covers 19 residues. The germline gives CDR1 MNHEY, CDR2 SMNVEV (reference sequence). V was trimmed by 6 bases and J by 6 bases, leaving 27 bases between them.

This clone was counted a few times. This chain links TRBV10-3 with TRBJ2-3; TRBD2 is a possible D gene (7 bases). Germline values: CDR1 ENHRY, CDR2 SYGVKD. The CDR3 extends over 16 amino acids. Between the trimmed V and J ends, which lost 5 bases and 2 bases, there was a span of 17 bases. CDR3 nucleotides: TGTGCCATCAGTCCAGTAGGGGGGGGACCCACAGATACGCAGTATTTT. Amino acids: CAISPVGGGPTDTQYF.

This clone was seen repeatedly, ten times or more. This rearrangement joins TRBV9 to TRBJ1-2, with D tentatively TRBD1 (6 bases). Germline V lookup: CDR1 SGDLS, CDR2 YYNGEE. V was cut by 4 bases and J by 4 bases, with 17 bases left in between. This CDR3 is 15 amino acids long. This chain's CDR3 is CASSSQGRGGYGYTF. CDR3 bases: TGTGCCAGCAGCTCCCAGGGCAGGGGAGGCTATGGCTACACCTTC.

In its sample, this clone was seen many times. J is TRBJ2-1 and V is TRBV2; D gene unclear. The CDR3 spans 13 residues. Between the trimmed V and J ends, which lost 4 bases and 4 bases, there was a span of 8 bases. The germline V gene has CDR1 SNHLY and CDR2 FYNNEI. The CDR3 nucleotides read TGTGCCAGCAGTGTGATCGGTTACAATGAGCAGTTCTTC. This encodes CASSVIGYNEQFF. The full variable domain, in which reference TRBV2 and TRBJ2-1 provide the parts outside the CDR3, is EPEVTQTPSHQVTQMGQEVILRCVPISNHLYFYWYRQILGQKVEFLVSFYNNEISEKSEIFDDQFSVERPDGSNFTLKIRSTKLEDSAMYFCASSVIGYNEQFFGPGTRLTVL.

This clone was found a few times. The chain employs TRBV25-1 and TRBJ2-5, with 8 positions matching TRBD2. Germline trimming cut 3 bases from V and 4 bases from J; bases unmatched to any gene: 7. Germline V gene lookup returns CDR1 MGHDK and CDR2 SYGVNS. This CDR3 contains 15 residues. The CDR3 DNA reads TGTGCCAGCAGTGATAGGGCGCTAGCGGGAGAGACCCAGTACTTC. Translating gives CASSDRALAGETQYF.

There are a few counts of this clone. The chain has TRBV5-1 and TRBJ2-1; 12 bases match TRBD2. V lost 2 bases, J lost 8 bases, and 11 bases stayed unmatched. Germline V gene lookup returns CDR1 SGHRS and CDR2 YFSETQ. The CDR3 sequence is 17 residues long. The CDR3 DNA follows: TGCGCCAGCAGCTTTGGGACTAGCGGGCGCCAGGCGGATGAGCAGTTCTTC. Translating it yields CASSFGTSGRQADEQFF. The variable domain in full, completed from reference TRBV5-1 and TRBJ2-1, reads KAGVTQTPRYLIKTRGQQVTLSCSPISGHRSVSWYQQTPGQGLQFLFEYFSETQRNKGNFPGRFSGRQFSNSRSEMNVSTLELGDSALYLCASSFGTSGRQADEQFFGPGTRLTVL.